The sequence of this T cell receptor (beta chain) was determined in a study of cytotoxic CD8 clonotypes in ibrutinib-treated CLL (TCRdb year 2021). For the study in its entirety: The cohort was composed of 11 relapsed/refractory and approximately 14 treatment-naive patients; IGHV unmutated status was identified in about 17 patients. Response samples were obtained after a median of about 13 months of treatment, with a range of roughly 6 to 36 months. Every sample from remission and from progressive disease was obtained while the patients were still on ibrutinib. On average, each sample yielded 255,043 productive templates and roughly 95,000 productive rearrangements. Cryopreserved peripheral blood mononuclear cells were collected before treatment, at response, and at either disease progression or sustained remission. Of the 90 or so participants in the trial, about 25 had longitudinal samples available. Responses were partial in 24 patients and complete in 2; after median approximately 67 months follow-up, about 14 stayed in remission and roughly twelve progressed.

Roughly 2.2 micrograms of genomic DNA were extracted from cryopreserved PBMCs for TCR beta library preparation. Longitudinal blood samples from CLL patients receiving ibrutinib monotherapy were subjected to high-throughput TCR beta sequencing. The patients took part in an open-label, single-center phase 2 trial of ibrutinib monotherapy. V is reduced by 2 bases and J by 10 bases, leaving a spacing of 20 bases between them. The CDR3 covers 15 residues, taking in both the cysteine and the phenylalanine. Solely the CDR3 DNA is kept, with 45 bases framed from the first base. For CDR1 and CDR2, the germline V gene lists SNHLY and FYNNEI. Broad study findings and their caveats: Public clonotypes were found to be uncommon and were observed to contract or remain stable during treatment; the increase in clonality was shown to reflect expansion of private clonotypes at ibrutinib response. Lymph node repertoires were not examined, and the timing of sampling was not matched between patients in sustained remission and those whose disease progressed. An increase in clonality was observed at ibrutinib response, with clonality remaining stable during sustained remission and falling back toward baseline at progression. Baseline clonality exceeded that of age-matched healthy donors and correlated strongly with circulating CD8+ T-cell counts.

The goal of deep resolution MiSeq sequencing was a depth between 1 in 1 million and 1 in 200,000 T cells, and coverage averaged 10x per clonotype. TCR beta libraries were generated with the immunoSEQ hsTCRB Kit. On the authors' methods: The data were analyzed with ImmunoSEQ Analyzer and ImmunoSEQ Data Assistant, and V, D and J gene assignments followed IMGT definitions. Clonality was computed as one minus normalized Shannon entropy of productive rearrangement frequencies, ranging from 0 to 1. Only overrepresented clonotypes making up at least 0.05% of the repertoire of each patient were included in the public clonotype analysis. Some 13 age-matched healthy donor repertoires from immuneACCESS served as clonality controls. TCRdb obtained this table from immuneACCESS and retained in-frame rearrangements with V and J assigned. These tables miss some clones; where compared with another copy, unresolved V genes account for less than half of the shortfall, and the remainder is unexplained. V and J calls and clone size follow that table, whereas D and trimming were derived from the DNA. The sample records 330,000 or so clones, roughly 70% of which are singletons. 6.3% of the sample is held by the ten biggest clonotypes.

A remark on this clone: It lacks a known antigen. One base away there is no much larger clone; base qualities are not given.

The rearranged chain carries TRBV2 and TRBJ1-1; possibly the D gene is TRBD1, per 6 matching bases. This material consisted of PBMCs, taken after 36 months of ibrutinib treatment. The clonotype originates from a human donor with chronic lymphocytic leukemia. The CDR3 region has the sequence CASSEPGGAGKRAFF. Here is the DNA: TGTGCCAGCAGTGAACCCGGGGGCGCGGGAAAGCGAGCTTTCTTT.